The present entry profiles one TCR beta chain with its context. The antigen is not known. The data are from a study of chemoradiotherapy in HPV16-positive cancers. Study context: Functional T-cell assays on two HPV16-positive patients' cells defined candidate HPV-specific clones and common TCR motifs.

The germline V and J ends were trimmed by 0 bases and 5 bases, with 9 bases remaining between them. Germline V gives CDR1 SGHRS, CDR2 YFSETQ. The CDR3 has 14 residues. General study findings and limits: Non-HPV-specific T cells did not expand in tumors during treatment, whereas candidate HPV-specific clones and E7-related motifs did.

Generated by immunoSEQ multiplex PCR, the TCRdb table keeps only in-frame clones and is missing some. The data show approximately 3,200 clones, with about 93% seen just once and roughly 2% held by the top ten. The chain combines TRBV5-1 with TRBJ1-5; a weak D match, TRBD1 (5 bases). The source is a human donor with HPV-associated anogenital cancer. Sampling was conducted from a patient who underwent chemoradiotherapy. CDR3 sequence: CASSLDRTDQPQHF. CDR3 nucleotides: TGCGCCAGCAGCTTGGACAGGACGGATCAGCCCCAGCATTTT.